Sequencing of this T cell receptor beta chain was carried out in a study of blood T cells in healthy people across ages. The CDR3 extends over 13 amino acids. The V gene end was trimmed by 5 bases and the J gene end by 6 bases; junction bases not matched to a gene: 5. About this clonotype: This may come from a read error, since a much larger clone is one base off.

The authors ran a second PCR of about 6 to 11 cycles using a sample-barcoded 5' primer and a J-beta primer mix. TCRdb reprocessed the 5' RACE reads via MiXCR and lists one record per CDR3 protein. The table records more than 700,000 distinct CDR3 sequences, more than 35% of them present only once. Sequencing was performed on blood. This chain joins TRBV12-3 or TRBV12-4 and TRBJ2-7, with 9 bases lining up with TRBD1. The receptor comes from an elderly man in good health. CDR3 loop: CASSVTGGCEQYF. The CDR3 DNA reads TGTGCCAGCAGTGTCACAGGGGGCTGCGAGCAGTACTTC.